Described below is a single T cell receptor (beta chain) sequence and its context. As yet, its antigen is unknown. The PCR used 60 Vbeta and 13 Jbeta primers. TCRdb's copy holds only in-frame clones and misses some; the assay was immunoSEQ multiplex PCR. The data contain roughly 87,000 clones, over 60% of them singletons. These data come from a study of cytomegalovirus exposure and HLA in healthy donors. Study findings and constraints: In a later analysis, DRB1 alleles had the most associated TCRs; HLA-C alleles the fewest. Presence/absence analysis assumed near-uniform sequencing depth across donors.

V was clipped by 0 bases and J by 2 bases, with 5 bases between them. The V gene's germline CDR1 is SGHTA and CDR2 FQGTGA. The CDR3 covers 14 residues. Donors counted as nominally healthy when sampled, yet unrecorded immune exposures were likely. This TCR came from a man in his sixties in good health and CMV-seronegative. V is TRBV7-3 and J is TRBJ1-3, with D maybe TRBD1 (5 bases). Sequenced material: PBMCs. The CDR3 loop is CASSLTGAGNTIYF. The CDR3 DNA follows: TGTGCCAGCAGCTTAACAGGGGCTGGAAACACCATATATTTT.